Each of the 9 T cell receptor beta chains below was sequenced from the same sample in a study of cytomegalovirus exposure and HLA in healthy donors. The PCR employed 60 Vbeta primers together with 13 Jbeta primers. Some clones are missing from TCRdb's copy, which holds only in-frame ones; the method was immunoSEQ multiplex PCR. The table lists about 110,000 clones, around 80% of them singletons. Sequencing used PBMCs. Receptors originate from a female donor in good health and CMV-seropositive.

The chain joins TRBV7-9 to TRBJ2-5; D call uncertain. Germline CDR1 reads SEHNR; CDR2 reads FQNEAQ (reference sequence). V lost 6 bases, J lost 5 bases, and 7 bases lay in between. The CDR3 has 11 residues. The CDR3 sequence: CASRREETQYF. CDR3 coding DNA: TGTGCCAGCAGACGCGAGGAGACCCAGTACTTC.

This clone was seen only a few times. This chain links TRBV19 with TRBJ2-7; TRBD1 aligns across 11 bases. The J segment lost 3 bases and the V segment lost 6 bases, leaving 10 bases of the junction unmatched. This CDR3 contains 16 residues. The germline V gene has CDR1 LNHDA and CDR2 SQIVND (reference sequence). The CDR3 loop is CASSQQGDRGFYEQYF. The CDR3, as DNA: TGTGCCAGTAGCCAACAGGGGGACAGGGGGTTCTACGAGCAGTACTTC. The whole variable domain, remainder taken from reference TRBV19 and TRBJ2-7, is DGGITQSPKYLFRKEGQNVTLSCEQNLNHDAMYWYRQDPGQGLRLIYYSQIVNDFQKGDIAEGYSVSREKKESFPLTVTSAQKNPTAFYLCASSQQGDRGFYEQYFGPGTRLTVT.

The chain links TRBV5-1 to TRBJ2-1; 10 bases agree with TRBD2. Germline V gene data show CDR1 as SGHRS and CDR2 as YFSETQ. The CDR3 extends over 15 amino acids. Trimming at V came to 0 bases and at J to 5 bases, leaving 2 bases not matched to a gene. This CDR3 is CASSLEAGGNNEQFF. CDR3 bases: TGCGCCAGCAGCTTGGAAGCGGGAGGGAACAATGAGCAGTTCTTC.

This chain joins TRBV29-1 and TRBJ2-7; D remains unclear. The CDR3 has 13 amino acids. The germline V gene encodes CDR1 SQVTM and CDR2 ANQGSEA. V was pared by 7 bases and J by 0 bases, with 13 bases between. CDR3 DNA sequence: TGCAGCGCCGTCGTGAGGCACTCCTACGAGCAGTACTTC. Translation gives CSAVVRHSYEQYF.

This clone showed up just once. The chain joins TRBV29-1 to TRBJ1-2; D unresolved. The length of the CDR3 is 12 residues. CDR1 SQVTM and CDR2 ANQGSEA come from the germline V gene. V was clipped by 5 bases and J by 7 bases, with 14 bases between them. The CDR3 is CSVSGNAFGYTF. For the CDR3, the DNA is TGCAGCGTTTCCGGGAATGCGTTTGGCTACACCTTC.

The V call is TRBV5-4, the J call TRBJ1-2; 7 bases agree with TRBD1. With 3 bases clipped from V and 8 bases from J, the junction kept 19 bases outside the gene matches. The V gene's germline CDR1 is SGHNT and CDR2 YYREEE (reference sequence). The CDR3 length is 17 residues. CDR3 amino acids: CASSSGLYRGPVDGYTF. The CDR3 nucleotides are TGTGCCAGCAGCTCGGGTTTATACAGGGGCCCGGTAGACGGCTACACCTTC.

This clone has only a few counts. V usage is TRBV30 and J usage is TRBJ2-7; TRBD2 might be the D (6 bases). CDR1 is GTSNPN, CDR2 SVGIG, per germline (reference sequence). V lost 0 bases and J lost 3, with 15 bases in between. CDR3 size: 15 residues. CDR3 protein: CAWSVRRVMGYEQYF. CDR3 nucleotide sequence: TGTGCCTGGAGTGTTCGGAGGGTAATGGGCTACGAGCAGTACTTC.

A note on this clone: At the DNA level, this CDR3 is encoded by other sequences in the same sample as well. This chain joins TRBV5-1 and TRBJ1-2, with 8 positions matching TRBD1. Per the germline V gene, CDR1 is SGHRS and CDR2 is YFSETQ. With V trimmed by 2 bases and J by 6 bases, 3 bases remained unmatched. The CDR3 is made up of 13 amino acids. This CDR3 is CASSFQDRDGYTF. CDR3 sequence (DNA): TGCGCCAGCAGCTTCCAGGACAGGGATGGCTACACCTTC.

This clone appeared a single time. This chain links TRBV7-2 with TRBJ2-2; 7 positions match TRBD1. The ends lost 5 bases at V and 6 bases at J; junction bases unmatched: 15. This CDR3 contains 17 residues. Germline V lookup: CDR1 SGHTA, CDR2 FQGNSA. In nucleotides, the CDR3 is TGTGCCAGCAGCCATGACAGGGATCAAATACGGCCCGGGGAGCTGTTTTTT. Its translation is CASSHDRDQIRPGELFF.